These 17 T cell receptor beta chains were all obtained from the same sample, sequenced in a study of spatial heterogeneity in lung cancer. TCRdb analysed the 5' RACE reads with MiXCR anew, one entry per CDR3 protein. The sample has roughly 79,000 distinct CDR3 sequences, around 13% seen once. Time point: sample taken at primary tumor resection. The authors sequenced whole RNA from tumor, nontumor lung or frozen PBMC without sorting. The source material was PBMCs, sampled at surgery. These receptors came from a male donor with early-stage non-small cell lung cancer.

The CDR3 DNA follows: TGTGCAACAAGTCTACTAGCGGGGTCCTACGAGCAGTACTTC. This translates into CATSLLAGSYEQYF. J is TRBJ2-7 and V is TRBV6-5, with 10 bases lining up with TRBD2. CDR1 is MNHEY and CDR2 is SVGAGI in the germline V gene. The CDR3 is 14 amino acids.

J is TRBJ2-2 and V is TRBV12-3 or TRBV12-4, with D hard to call. V was pared by 2 bases and J by 3 bases, with 10 bases between. This CDR3 has 15 amino acids. The CDR3 DNA is TGTGCCAGCAGTTTATCCAACAGTTACACCGGGGAGCTGTTTTTT. Amino acids: CASSLSNSYTGELFF.

The CDR3 DNA is TGTGCCAGCCGGGAGTCCAGGCGGACCTACGAGCAGTACTTC. Amino acids: CASRESRRTYEQYF. The chain couples TRBV27 to TRBJ2-7, with D maybe TRBD2 (6 bases). CDR1 and CDR2 (germline): MNHEY, SMNVEV (reference sequence). Between the trimmed V and J ends, which lost 8 bases and 2 bases, there was a span of 16 bases. There are 14 residues in the CDR3.

The chain combines TRBV27 with TRBJ2-7, with TRBD2 matching 8 bases. The CDR3 runs 16 residues. After removal of 6 bases from V and 2 bases from J, the junction contained 12 bases not matched to a gene. CDR1 and CDR2 from the germline V gene are MNHEY and SMNVEV (reference sequence). As DNA, the CDR3 is TGTGCCAGCAGCCAAGGAAGGGCGGGAGGAACCTACGAGCAGTACTTC. This encodes CASSQGRAGGTYEQYF.

This clonotype occurred many times. The chain links TRBV20-1 to TRBJ1-1; D possibly corresponds to TRBD1 (6 bases). The CDR3 has 13 amino acids. Germline CDR1 reads DFQATT; CDR2 reads SNEGSKA (reference sequence). Deletions cut 3 bases from V and 5 bases from J, with 13 bases between. The CDR3 here is CSASQGRETEAFF. The DNA for the CDR3 is TGCAGTGCTAGTCAGGGGCGGGAAACTGAAGCTTTCTTT.

This clonotype was picked up a small number of times. V and J are TRBV14 and TRBJ1-1; possibly TRBD1 for D (5 bases). Looked up from germline, CDR1 is SGHDN and CDR2 is FVKESK. The CDR3 totals 13 residues. V was clipped by 9 bases and J by 1 base, with 12 bases between them. CDR3 protein: CASSYGTNTEAFF. The CDR3, as DNA: TGTGCCAGTTCGTATGGGACGAACACTGAAGCTTTCTTT.

This clonotype showed up many times. This chain connects TRBV12-3 or TRBV12-4 to TRBJ1-5, with no clear D. V lost 3 bases, J lost 7 bases, and 13 bases lay in between. This CDR3 spans 14 amino acids. The CDR3 here is CASSLPGNVQPQHF. CDR3 DNA sequence: TGTGCCAGCAGTTTGCCGGGTAACGTCCAGCCCCAGCATTTT.

The sample holds a few counts of this clonotype. The chain joins TRBV2 to TRBJ2-3; no firm D call. Deletions cut 8 bases from V and 0 bases from J, with 9 bases between. This CDR3 comprises 13 residues. Germline-derived CDR1 and CDR2 are SNHLY and FYNNEI. CDR3 loop: CASPRSSTDTQYF. The CDR3 DNA follows: TGTGCCAGCCCAAGGTCTAGCACAGATACGCAGTATTTT.

This clonotype has ten or more counts. The chain has TRBV14 and TRBJ1-2; no clear D gene. The V gene lost 4 bases and the J gene lost 4 bases, with 16 bases spanning the gap. Germline V gives CDR1 SGHDN, CDR2 FVKESK. There are 15 residues in the CDR3. The DNA for the CDR3 is TGTGCCAGCAGCCCACACACCCCGACCCCCTATGGCTACACCTTC. Translation gives CASSPHTPTPYGYTF.

The chain couples TRBV14 to TRBJ1-2; 12 bases match TRBD1. The V segment lost 1 base and the J segment 6 bases; nucleotides outside the gene matches: 3. The CDR3 consists of 15 residues. The germline V gene encodes CDR1 SGHDN and CDR2 FVKESK. The CDR3 loop reads CASSQAGTGGHGYTF. As DNA, the CDR3 is TGTGCCAGCAGCCAAGCCGGGACAGGGGGCCATGGCTACACCTTC.

This clonotype was picked up a small number of times. This chain uses TRBV2 with TRBJ2-2, with D tentatively TRBD2 (5 bases). Germline lookup yields CDR1 SNHLY and CDR2 FYNNEI. V was clipped by 2 bases and J by 6 bases, with 16 bases between them. The CDR3 consists of 16 residues. This chain's CDR3 is CASSESEGFLAGELFF. The CDR3 region has the DNA TGTGCCAGCAGTGAATCCGAGGGTTTTTTAGCCGGGGAGCTGTTTTTT. Complete variable domain (other parts from reference TRBV2 and TRBJ2-2): EPEVTQTPSHQVTQMGQEVILRCVPISNHLYFYWYRQILGQKVEFLVSFYNNEISEKSEIFDDQFSVERPDGSNFTLKIRSTKLEDSAMYFCASSESEGFLAGELFFGEGSRLTVL.

This clonotype was observed a few times. J is TRBJ2-6 and V is TRBV2; 7 bases fit TRBD1. Germline assignment: CDR1 SNHLY and CDR2 FYNNEI. The V segment lost 3 bases and the J segment 0 bases; nucleotides outside the gene matches: 14. The CDR3 has 20 residues. The CDR3 loop reads CASSERQGRVIFSGANVLTF. The CDR3 DNA reads as TGTGCCAGCAGTGAGAGACAGGGAAGGGTTATTTTCTCTGGGGCCAACGTCCTGACTTTC. The variable domain in full, with the rest retrieved from reference TRBV2 and TRBJ2-6, is EPEVTQTPSHQVTQMGQEVILRCVPISNHLYFYWYRQILGQKVEFLVSFYNNEISEKSEIFDDQFSVERPDGSNFTLKIRSTKLEDSAMYFCASSERQGRVIFSGANVLTFGAGSRLTVL.

This clonotype was found a few times. This rearrangement joins TRBV23-1 to TRBJ2-5; 7 bases map to TRBD1. TRBV23-1 is reported as an ORF; its role is uncertain. The trim removed 0 bases at V and 2 bases at J, leaving 3 bases unmatched. CDR3 length: 15 residues. The CDR3 DNA reads TGCGCCAGCAGTCAATCGACAGGGAAGCAAGAGACCCAGTACTTC. Encoded protein: CASSQSTGKQETQYF.

The chain links TRBV5-1 to TRBJ2-7, with unresolved D. This CDR3 has 14 residues. Per germline, CDR1 SGHRS and CDR2 YFSETQ. V lost 0 bases to trimming and J lost 3 bases, with 10 bases between them. The CDR3 DNA follows: TGCGCCAGCAGCTTGGTAGGTTTTGACTACGAGCAGTACTTC. Amino acid sequence: CASSLVGFDYEQYF.

As for this clonotype: Because it lacks the conserved phenylalanine or tryptophan at the end, this CDR3 is likely a read error. The CDR3 region is CASRWEGIGDEQYL. CDR3 bases: TGCGCCAGCAGATGGGAAGGGATTGGGGACGAGCAGTACTTA. The V call is TRBV5-1, the J call TRBJ2-7, with D hard to call. Trimming stripped 5 bases from V and 5 bases from J, with 17 bases between. This CDR3 spans 14 amino acids. The germline gives CDR1 SGHRS, CDR2 YFSETQ.

The chain combines TRBV27 with TRBJ2-5, with no clear D. This CDR3 spans 13 amino acids. Trimming took 3 bases from V and 1 from J, leaving 6 bases between them. Germline-derived CDR1 and CDR2 are MNHEY and SMNVEV (reference sequence). CDR3 coding DNA: TGTGCCAGCAGTTTCGTCTTCCAAGAGACCCAGTACTTC. Translated: CASSFVFQETQYF.

This clonotype came up a few times. The rearrangement uses TRBV4-1 and TRBJ2-1, with D uncertain. The V and J ends lost 6 bases and 0 bases respectively, with 15 bases between them. The CDR3 contains 16 residues. Germline assignment: CDR1 MGHRA and CDR2 YSYEKL. The DNA for the CDR3 is TGCGCCAGCAGATCTTTGACGGACCGCTCCTACAATGAGCAGTTCTTC. It codes for CASRSLTDRSYNEQFF.